Listed below are T cell receptor beta chains from one sample, sequenced in a study of T cell repertoires in cytomegalovirus infection. One entry per CDR3 protein results from TCRdb running MiXCR on the reads. Here the sample spans about 160,000 distinct CDR3 sequences, 17% being singletons. The sample taken for sequencing was CD8+ T cells from PBMCs. Source of these receptors: a human donor in good health (CMV status not recorded). Some clones in this sample may be carry-over from other donors' samples. CDR3s include the opening cysteine and the closing phenylalanine or tryptophan. D genes are given only for firm matches. Some rows mark clone size as missing; the rest say once, few, many or name a class of expanded clone.

size	J	D	V	DNA	CDR3
.	TRBJ2-1	TRBD2	TRBV6-2/TRBV6-3	TGTGCCAGCAGCCGTAGCGGGGATATATACAATGAGCAGTTCTTC	CASSRSGDIYNEQFF
.	TRBJ2-2	.	TRBV28	TGTGCCAGCAGTGACAGGAACCAACGCGCCGGGGAGCTGTTTTTT	CASSDRNQRAGELFF
.	TRBJ1-4	TRBD1	TRBV6-5	TGTGCCAGCAGTTACTCGACAGGGGGGCAACTGTTTTTT	CASSYSTGGQLFF
few	TRBJ2-5	TRBD2	TRBV20-1	TGCAGTGCTAGGGGTAGCGGGGACCACCAAGAGACCCAGTACTTC	CSARGSGDHQETQYF
few	TRBJ2-1	.	TRBV5-4	TGTGCCAGCAGCCTTAGGGGGGCCTACAATGAGCAGTTCTTC	CASSLRGAYNEQFF
few	TRBJ2-1	.	TRBV6-2/TRBV6-3	TGTGCCAGCAGTTCGCTTACCCTACGTACGCGAAGGGGATACAATGAGCAGTTCTTC	CASSSLTLRTRRGYNEQFF
.	TRBJ2-5	TRBD2	TRBV6-2/TRBV6-3	TGTGCCAGCAGGACAGGGATGGTAGCGGGAGGGCCGCTGTGGGAGACCCAGTACTTC	CASRTGMVAGGPLWETQYF
.	TRBJ2-3	.	TRBV7-2	TGTGCCAGCAGCTCCGTGGATACGCAGTATTTT	CASSSVDTQYF
many	TRBJ2-1	TRBD2	TRBV7-2	TGTGCCAGCAGCTCCCGAGCGGTCGGAGCGGGGGGCGTTAATGAGCAGTTCTTC	CASSSRAVGAGGVNEQFF
few	TRBJ2-1	TRBD2	TRBV20-1	TGCAGTGCTAGCCTCTCGGGACTAGCGGAGATTCACTATGAGCAGTTCTTC	CSASLSGLAEIHYEQFF